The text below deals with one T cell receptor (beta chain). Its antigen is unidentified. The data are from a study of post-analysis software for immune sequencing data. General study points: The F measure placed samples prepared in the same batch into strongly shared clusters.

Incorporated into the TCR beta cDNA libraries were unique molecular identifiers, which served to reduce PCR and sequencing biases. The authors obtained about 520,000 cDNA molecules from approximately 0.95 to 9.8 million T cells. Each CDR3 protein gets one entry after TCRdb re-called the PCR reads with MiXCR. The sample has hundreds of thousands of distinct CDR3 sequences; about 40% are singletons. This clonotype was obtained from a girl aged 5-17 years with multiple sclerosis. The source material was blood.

This CDR3 is CASSLAIGGGYTF. The CDR3 coding sequence is TGCGCCAGCAGCTTGGCCATCGGGGGAGGCTACACCTTC. The chain uses TRBV5-1 and TRBJ1-2; D might be TRBD1 (5 bases). Trimming removed 0 bases from V and 8 bases from J, with 11 bases in between. The CDR3 length is 13 residues. Per germline, CDR1 SGHRS and CDR2 YFSETQ.